These T cell receptor beta chains were read from a single sample in a study of blood T cell repertoires in COVID-19. Clones were sequenced by immunoSEQ multiplex PCR, and TCRdb holds only the in-frame ones, with some missing. The sample has a few hundred thousand clones, around 90% seen once. The material sequenced was peripheral blood. The receptors derive from a woman aged 25 to 45 with COVID-19, enrolled during active disease. CDR3s include the opening cysteine and the closing phenylalanine or tryptophan. The order of the fields is J gene, D gene, clone size, CDR3 length, V gene, CDR3 protein, CDR3 DNA. The D gene is left open where the match is weak. Rows may omit the clone size; those that give it use once, few, many or a size class.

J gene: TRBJ2-7; D gene: NA; clone size: NA; CDR3 length: 13; V gene: TRBV6-1; CDR3 protein: CASSEFGMTEQYF; CDR3 DNA: TGTGCCAGCAGTGAATTCGGGATGACCGAGCAGTACTTC
J gene: TRBJ1-1; D gene: TRBD1; clone size: NA; CDR3 length: 12; V gene: TRBV28; CDR3 protein: CASKQGDTEAFF; CDR3 DNA: TGTGCCAGCAAGCAGGGGGACACTGAAGCTTTCTTT
J gene: TRBJ1-2; D gene: NA; clone size: NA; CDR3 length: 14; V gene: TRBV29-1; CDR3 protein: CSVEKAASNYGYTF; CDR3 DNA: TGCAGCGTTGAGAAGGCGGCATCTAACTATGGCTACACCTTC
J gene: TRBJ2-4; D gene: NA; clone size: once; CDR3 length: 16; V gene: TRBV9; CDR3 protein: CASSIGPPPGENIQYF; CDR3 DNA: TGTGCCAGCAGCATAGGCCCCCCCCCGGGAGAAAACATTCAGTACTTC
J gene: TRBJ1-1; D gene: NA; clone size: NA; CDR3 length: 15; V gene: TRBV19; CDR3 protein: CASSIGAGVNTEAFF; CDR3 DNA: TGTGCCAGTAGTATAGGGGCAGGGGTGAACACTGAAGCTTTCTTT
J gene: TRBJ2-1; D gene: TRBD2; clone size: NA; CDR3 length: 14; V gene: TRBV11-3; CDR3 protein: CASSTSGGYNEQFF; CDR3 DNA: TGTGCCAGCAGCACTAGCGGGGGGTACAATGAGCAGTTCTTC
J gene: TRBJ2-2; D gene: NA; clone size: once; CDR3 length: 17; V gene: TRBV10-3; CDR3 protein: CAISESSGSRRAGELFF; CDR3 DNA: TGTGCCATCAGTGAGTCGAGTGGCAGCAGGAGGGCCGGGGAGCTGTTTTTT
J gene: TRBJ1-3; D gene: NA; clone size: NA; CDR3 length: 15; V gene: TRBV5-1; CDR3 protein: CASSFATGQLNTIYF; CDR3 DNA: TGCGCCAGCAGCTTTGCGACAGGTCAATTAAACACCATATATTTT
J gene: TRBJ2-3; D gene: TRBD2; clone size: NA; CDR3 length: 17; V gene: TRBV4-1; CDR3 protein: CASSFRTSGGVQDTQYF; CDR3 DNA: TGCGCCAGCAGCTTCCGGACTAGCGGGGGGGTTCAAGATACGCAGTATTTT
J gene: TRBJ2-6; D gene: NA; clone size: NA; CDR3 length: 15; V gene: TRBV6-5; CDR3 protein: CASSYSTGGANVLTF; CDR3 DNA: TGTGCCAGCAGTTACTCGACTGGGGGGGCCAACGTCCTGACTTTC
J gene: TRBJ2-3; D gene: NA; clone size: NA; CDR3 length: 13; V gene: TRBV14; CDR3 protein: CASSENRADTQYF; CDR3 DNA: TGTGCCAGCAGCGAAAACAGGGCAGATACGCAGTATTTT
J gene: TRBJ1-1; D gene: TRBD1; clone size: NA; CDR3 length: 15; V gene: TRBV7-9; CDR3 protein: CASSPDRELNTEAFF; CDR3 DNA: TGTGCCAGCAGCCCGGACAGGGAGTTAAACACTGAAGCTTTCTTT
J gene: TRBJ2-7; D gene: TRBD2; clone size: NA; CDR3 length: 15; V gene: TRBV7-6; CDR3 protein: CASSPGWGRVYEQYF; CDR3 DNA: TGTGCCAGCAGCCCAGGGTGGGGGAGGGTCTACGAGCAGTACTTC
J gene: TRBJ2-7; D gene: TRBD1; clone size: NA; CDR3 length: 15; V gene: TRBV3-1/TRBV3-2; CDR3 protein: CASSQDDYRGREQYF; CDR3 DNA: TGTGCCAGCAGCCAAGATGACTACAGGGGGCGCGAGCAGTACTTC
J gene: TRBJ2-3; D gene: NA; clone size: NA; CDR3 length: 12; V gene: TRBV7-9; CDR3 protein: CASSVSRDTQYF; CDR3 DNA: TGTGCCAGCAGCGTATCCAGGGATACGCAGTATTTT
J gene: TRBJ1-4; D gene: NA; clone size: NA; CDR3 length: 13; V gene: TRBV28; CDR3 protein: CASGGHQNEKLFF; CDR3 DNA: TGTGCCAGCGGGGGCCATCAAAATGAAAAACTGTTTTTT
J gene: TRBJ1-1; D gene: TRBD1; clone size: NA; CDR3 length: 13; V gene: TRBV27; CDR3 protein: CASSTERQGRAFF; CDR3 DNA: TGTGCCAGCAGTACCGAACGACAGGGGAGAGCTTTCTTT
J gene: TRBJ1-2; D gene: TRBD1; clone size: NA; CDR3 length: 16; V gene: TRBV7-8; CDR3 protein: CASSARTGRRNYGYTF; CDR3 DNA: TGTGCCAGCAGCGCCCGGACAGGGCGGCGTAACTATGGCTACACCTTC
J gene: TRBJ2-1; D gene: TRBD2; clone size: NA; CDR3 length: 16; V gene: TRBV10-3; CDR3 protein: CAISESGLADYNEQFF; CDR3 DNA: TGTGCCATCAGTGAGTCAGGACTAGCGGATTACAATGAGCAGTTCTTC
J gene: TRBJ1-3; D gene: NA; clone size: NA; CDR3 length: 19; V gene: TRBV11-3; CDR3 protein: CASTRGVQGHRSSGNTIYF; CDR3 DNA: TGTGCCAGCACTAGAGGTGTACAGGGCCACCGGAGCTCTGGAAACACCATATATTTT
J gene: TRBJ2-1; D gene: TRBD2; clone size: NA; CDR3 length: 17; V gene: TRBV4-1; CDR3 protein: CASSRMVGAGVYNEQFF; CDR3 DNA: TGCGCCAGCAGCCGAATGGTAGGAGCGGGAGTTTACAATGAGCAGTTCTTC
J gene: TRBJ2-1; D gene: TRBD1; clone size: NA; CDR3 length: 17; V gene: TRBV13; CDR3 protein: CASSLEELGQGYNEQFF; CDR3 DNA: TGTGCCAGCAGCTTAGAGGAATTGGGACAGGGGTACAATGAGCAGTTCTTC
J gene: TRBJ1-6; D gene: NA; clone size: NA; CDR3 length: 15; V gene: TRBV10-3; CDR3 protein: CAISIDGGGNSPLHF; CDR3 DNA: TGTGCCATCAGTATCGATGGAGGCGGTAATTCACCCCTCCACTTT
J gene: TRBJ2-5; D gene: NA; clone size: once; CDR3 length: 16; V gene: TRBV6-5; CDR3 protein: CASSYSGTTPQRTQYF; CDR3 DNA: TGTGCCAGCAGTTATTCCGGGACAACCCCTCAGAGGACCCAGTACTTC
J gene: TRBJ2-2; D gene: NA; clone size: NA; CDR3 length: 14; V gene: TRBV24-1; CDR3 protein: CATEGTLNTGELFF; CDR3 DNA: TGTGCCACGGAGGGAACACTCAACACCGGGGAGCTGTTTTTT
J gene: TRBJ2-2; D gene: NA; clone size: NA; CDR3 length: 13; V gene: TRBV24-1; CDR3 protein: CATSVLNTGELFF; CDR3 DNA: TGTGCCACCAGTGTCCTGAACACCGGGGAGCTGTTTTTT
J gene: TRBJ2-7; D gene: TRBD1; clone size: NA; CDR3 length: 13; V gene: TRBV5-8; CDR3 protein: CASSLQGDYEQYF; CDR3 DNA: TGTGCCAGCAGCTTACAGGGGGACTACGAGCAGTACTTC
J gene: TRBJ2-1; D gene: TRBD1; clone size: NA; CDR3 length: 13; V gene: TRBV15; CDR3 protein: CAVRDRANNEQFF; CDR3 DNA: TGTGCCGTCCGGGACAGGGCTAACAATGAGCAGTTCTTC
J gene: TRBJ1-4; D gene: NA; clone size: NA; CDR3 length: 13; V gene: TRBV19; CDR3 protein: CASSTGFGEKLFF; CDR3 DNA: TGTGCCAGTAGTACAGGGTTCGGTGAAAAACTGTTTTTT
J gene: TRBJ1-4; D gene: NA; clone size: NA; CDR3 length: 14; V gene: TRBV28; CDR3 protein: CASSPHSGGEKLFF; CDR3 DNA: TGTGCCAGCAGTCCTCACAGCGGGGGTGAAAAACTGTTTTTT
J gene: TRBJ2-3; D gene: TRBD2; clone size: NA; CDR3 length: 19; V gene: TRBV5-1; CDR3 protein: CASSLGLAGGLLRTDTQYF; CDR3 DNA: TGCGCCAGCAGCCTAGGACTAGCGGGGGGGCTTCTCCGGACAGATACGCAGTATTTT
J gene: TRBJ1-4; D gene: NA; clone size: NA; CDR3 length: 15; V gene: TRBV3-1/TRBV3-2; CDR3 protein: CASSLDTVYNEKLFF; CDR3 DNA: TGTGCCAGCAGCCTCGACACAGTCTATAATGAAAAACTGTTTTTT
J gene: TRBJ1-1; D gene: NA; clone size: NA; CDR3 length: 11; V gene: TRBV28; CDR3 protein: CASTMGQGAFF; CDR3 DNA: TGTGCCAGCACCATGGGGCAGGGAGCTTTCTTT
J gene: TRBJ2-6; D gene: TRBD2; clone size: NA; CDR3 length: 19; V gene: TRBV6-2/TRBV6-3; CDR3 protein: CASSYLAGGQTLGANVLTF; CDR3 DNA: TGTGCCAGCAGTTACCTAGCGGGGGGACAAACTCTTGGGGCCAACGTCCTGACTTTC
J gene: TRBJ1-1; D gene: TRBD1; clone size: NA; CDR3 length: 18; V gene: TRBV12-5; CDR3 protein: CASGLVLGTGEGNTEAFF; CDR3 DNA: TGTGCTAGTGGTTTGGTACTAGGGACAGGGGAGGGGAACACTGAAGCTTTCTTT
J gene: TRBJ1-2; D gene: NA; clone size: NA; CDR3 length: 15; V gene: TRBV18; CDR3 protein: CASSPPGGLDYGYTF; CDR3 DNA: TGTGCCAGCTCCCCACCCGGGGGGCTAGACTATGGCTACACCTTC